These 2 T cell receptor beta chains share one sample of origin, sequenced in a study of shared clonotypes between healthy human individuals. CD45RO-negative cells were positively selected for CCR7, leaving out terminally differentiated effector memory CD45RA+ cells. Assay: immunoSEQ multiplex PCR; the TCRdb copy retains only in-frame clones and omits some. The data show millions of clones, about 95% seen once. The sample consisted of naive CD8+ T cells sorted from blood. Receptors originate from a man aged 18 to 29 in good health.

This chain links TRBV25-1 with TRBJ1-1; D unclear. V was pared by 4 bases and J by 2 bases, with 11 bases between. From germline, CDR1 is MGHDK and CDR2 SYGVNS. This CDR3 contains 14 residues. CDR3 residues: CASSGRESNTEAFF. The CDR3 bases are TGTGCCAGCAGTGGGAGGGAATCCAACACTGAAGCTTTCTTT. The entire variable domain, with the rest obtained from reference TRBV25-1 and TRBJ1-1, is as follows: EADIYQTPRYLVIGTGKKITLECSQTMGHDKMYWYQQDPGMELHLIHYSYGVNSTEKGDLSSESTVSRIRTEHFPLTLESARPSHTSQYLCASSGRESNTEAFFGQGTRLTVV.

The chain employs TRBV5-5 and TRBJ2-7; tentative D call: TRBD2 (6 bases). Per the germline V gene, CDR1 is SGHKS and CDR2 is YYEKEE (reference sequence). The V gene lost 4 bases and the J gene lost 1 base, with 15 bases spanning the gap. The CDR3 has 15 residues. This CDR3 is CASSAGWVESYEQYF. The DNA of the CDR3 is TGTGCCAGCAGCGCGGGGTGGGTGGAATCCTACGAGCAGTACTTC.